What follows are 23 T cell receptor beta chains derived from one specimen sequenced in a study of shared clonotypes between healthy human individuals (TCRdb year 2020). The library came from the immunoSEQ multiplex PCR assay. TCRdb stores this immuneACCESS table with in-frame sequences only. Part of the clones is absent; in the studies checked, under half of the shortfall reflects unresolved V genes, and no reason is known for the rest. The sample profile shows about 960,000 clones; 70% to 85% of them were found once. The ten largest clones capture over 1.3% of the sample. The sequenced sample consisted of memory CD4+ T cells sorted from blood. This sample's cell subset or site label indicates: CD45RA-negative fraction. The receptors stem from a man aged 18 to 35 in good health.

The V call is TRBV11-2, the J call TRBJ2-2; D unclear. Trimming took 1 base from V and 0 from J, leaving 6 bases between them. Per the germline V gene, CDR1 is SGHAT and CDR2 is FQNNGV. CDR3 length: 15 amino acids. The CDR3 DNA reads TGTGCCAGCAGCTTAGGGGTCACGAACACCGGGGAGCTGTTTTTT. Protein product: CASSLGVTNTGELFF.

The chain has TRBV9 and TRBJ2-2, with 14 bases matching TRBD2. The CDR3 is 17 residues long. The germline CDR1 and CDR2 sequences are SGDLS and YYNGEE. With V trimmed by 3 bases and J by 2 bases, 3 bases remained unmatched. The CDR3: CASSGGTSGGNTGELFF. As DNA, the CDR3 is TGTGCCAGCAGCGGCGGGACTAGCGGGGGAAACACCGGGGAGCTGTTTTTT.

V is TRBV9 and J is TRBJ2-3; TRBD2 matches 8 bases. Germline-derived CDR1 and CDR2 are SGDLS and YYNGEE. J lost 0 bases, V lost 4 bases, and 4 bases had no gene match. CDR3 length equals 15 residues. This CDR3 reads CASSPSSGSTDTQYF. Written as DNA, the CDR3 is TGTGCCAGCAGCCCTTCTAGCGGGAGCACAGATACGCAGTATTTT.

This clone has just a few counts. The chain couples TRBV2 to TRBJ2-3; tentatively, D is TRBD2 (6 bases). This CDR3 is built from 14 residues. CDR1 and CDR2 (germline): SNHLY, FYNNEI. V lost 4 bases to trimming and J lost 4 bases, with 12 bases between them. The CDR3 nucleotides read TGTGCCAGCAGTGGCCGGGGGAATTCAGATACGCAGTATTTT. This encodes CASSGRGNSDTQYF.

The rearrangement joins TRBV11-3 to TRBJ2-3, with D possibly matching TRBD2 (6 bases). The CDR3 totals 14 residues. V gave up 1 base and J gave up 4 bases, with 9 bases separating them. The germline V gene has CDR1 SGHNT and CDR2 YENEEA. The CDR3 region has the DNA TGTGCCAGCAGCTTAGGGGAGGCTGCAGATACGCAGTATTTT. It yields the protein CASSLGEAADTQYF.

This clone was counted only a few times. Different DNA sequences within this sample yield the same CDR3. The chain has TRBV11-2 and TRBJ2-3, with 10 bases fitting TRBD2. CDR3 length equals 13 residues. Trimming cost V 5 bases and J 4 bases; bases outside gene matches: 0. Germline V lookup: CDR1 SGHAT, CDR2 FQNNGV. The CDR3 bases are TGTGCCAGCAGCCTAGCGGGAGCAGATACGCAGTATTTT. This gives the protein CASSLAGADTQYF. The whole variable domain, filled in from reference TRBV11-2 and TRBJ2-3, reads EAGVAQSPRYKIIEKRQSVAFWCNPISGHATLYWYQQILGQGPKLLIQFQNNGVVDDSQLPKDRFSAERLKGVDSTLKIQPAKLEDSAVYLCASSLAGADTQYFGPGTRLTVL.

The CDR3 DNA is TGTGCCAGCAGTTCAACAGGGGGCGCGGGTGGCTACACCTTC. Translated: CASSSTGGAGGYTF. This chain links TRBV28 with TRBJ1-2; 9 bases are shared with TRBD1. Germline V gene data show CDR1 as MDHEN and CDR2 as SYDVKM. J lost 7 bases, V lost 4 bases, and 7 bases had no gene match. This CDR3 spans 14 amino acids.

This clone was detected only a few times. The chain recombines TRBV4-1 with TRBJ1-5; D is unresolved. The ends were cut back, 5 bases at V and 7 bases at J, with 12 bases in the middle. CDR3 length equals 13 residues. CDR1 is MGHRA, CDR2 YSYEKL, per germline. CDR3 in DNA: TGCGCCAGCAGCTCGCAGGAGGGCCAGCCCCAGCATTTT. It is translated as CASSSQEGQPQHF.

This chain joins TRBV4-2 and TRBJ2-5; 12 positions match TRBD2. The CDR3 length is 18 residues. In germline, CDR1 is LGHNA, CDR2 YNFKEQ. V lost 4 bases, J lost 4 bases, and 13 bases stayed unmatched. This CDR3 is CASSLEGLAGGPGETQYF. The CDR3 nucleotides read TGTGCCAGCAGCCTCGAGGGGCTAGCGGGGGGGCCGGGAGAGACCCAGTACTTC.

The chain combines TRBV30 with TRBJ1-2; no reliable D call. Germline V gene data show CDR1 as GTSNPN and CDR2 as SVGIG (reference sequence). The CDR3 runs 12 residues. V dropped 3 bases and J dropped 7 bases, with 12 bases sitting between them. CDR3 amino acids: CAWSVREAGYTF. The CDR3 region has the DNA TGTGCCTGGAGCGTGCGGGAGGCTGGCTACACCTTC.

This chain uses TRBV29-1 with TRBJ2-5; TRBD1 or TRBD2 may be the D gene (7 bases each). Per germline, CDR1 SQVTM and CDR2 ANQGSEA. Deletions cut 0 bases from V and 5 bases from J, with 13 bases between. The CDR3 length is 14 residues. The CDR3 DNA sequence: TGCAGCGTTGAAGATCCCAGGGGGGGGGAGACCCAGTACTTC. Translation: CSVEDPRGGETQYF.

This clone was counted between two and nine times. The gene calls are TRBV5-4 and TRBJ2-3, with D perhaps being TRBD1 or TRBD2 (7 bases each). The V gene lost 4 bases and the J gene lost 6 bases, with 18 bases spanning the gap. The germline V gene encodes CDR1 SGHNT and CDR2 YYREEE (reference sequence). The CDR3 is 15 amino acids. Here the CDR3 DNA reads TGTGCCAGCAGCGAGGGGGCGGGAGTAGGGGATACGCAGTATTTT. This codes for CASSEGAGVGDTQYF.

This clone turned up a few times. The J gene is TRBJ2-4, the V gene TRBV5-6; D not resolved. The CDR3 runs 12 residues. Germline V CDR1 and CDR2: SGHDT, YYEEEE. The V and J ends lost 1 base and 7 bases respectively, with 6 bases between them. CDR3 region: CASSLNSNIQYF. CDR3 sequence (DNA): TGTGCCAGCAGCTTGAACAGTAACATTCAGTACTTC. The variable domain in full, with the rest retrieved from reference TRBV5-6 and TRBJ2-4, is DAGVTQSPTHLIKTRGQQVTLRCSPKSGHDTVSWYQQALGQGPQFIFQYYEEEERQRGNFPDRFSGHQFPNYSSELNVNALLLGDSALYLCASSLNSNIQYFGAGTRLSVL.

In regard to this clone: At the DNA level, this CDR3 is encoded by other sequences in the same sample as well. V gene TRBV7-2 combines with J gene TRBJ2-7, with TRBD1 matching 8 bases. Trimming took 3 bases from V and 2 from J; bases not matched to a gene: 6. In germline, CDR1 is SGHTA, CDR2 FQGNSA. This CDR3 is 15 amino acids long. The CDR3 spells CASSLQGAPTYEQYF. The CDR3 coding sequence is TGTGCCAGCAGCTTGCAGGGGGCCCCCACCTACGAGCAGTACTTC.

This sequence joins TRBV30 and TRBJ1-2; D is possibly TRBD1 (5 bases). This CDR3 is built from 13 residues. The germline V and J ends were trimmed by 3 bases and 7 bases, with 15 bases remaining between them. The V gene's germline CDR1 is GTSNPN and CDR2 SVGIG (reference sequence). Here the CDR3 DNA reads TGTGCCTGGAGCCCCTCGGAAGGGGCTGGCTACACCTTC. Encoded protein: CAWSPSEGAGYTF.

The rearrangement uses TRBV6-1 and TRBJ1-6; a weak D match, TRBD1 (6 bases). Trimming stripped 3 bases from V and 2 bases from J, with 8 bases between. Germline V gives CDR1 MNHNS, CDR2 SASEGT. CDR3 size: 15 residues. CDR3 bases: TGTGCCAGCAGTGACAGGGGACCCTATAATTCACCCCTCCACTTT. Its translation: CASSDRGPYNSPLHF.

The chain couples TRBV5-6 to TRBJ1-2, with 7 bases matching TRBD1. The CDR3 runs to 14 residues. V was clipped by 3 bases and J by 8 bases; unmatched bases: 10. In germline, CDR1 is SGHDT, CDR2 YYEEEE. The CDR3 reads CASSSRQGRSGYTF. For the CDR3, the DNA is TGTGCCAGCAGCTCAAGACAGGGCAGGAGCGGCTACACCTTC.

V usage is TRBV11-2 and J usage is TRBJ2-1; D gene ambiguous. This CDR3 spans 16 amino acids. Germline assignment: CDR1 SGHAT and CDR2 FQNNGV. V lost 5 bases and J lost 0, with 14 bases in between. CDR3 sequence reads: CASSPMALSSYNEQFF. CDR3 DNA: TGTGCCAGCAGCCCGATGGCGCTCAGCTCCTACAATGAGCAGTTCTTC.

The J gene is TRBJ1-1, the V gene TRBV4-1, with D hard to call. The germline V and J ends were trimmed by 1 base and 3 bases, with 6 bases remaining between them. CDR1 and CDR2 (germline): MGHRA, YSYEKL. This CDR3 is 13 amino acids long. For the CDR3, the DNA is TGCGCCAGCAGCCAAGGAGGACACACTGAAGCTTTCTTT. Translating gives CASSQGGHTEAFF.

This clone has more than one count but fewer than ten. The rearrangement joins TRBV9 to TRBJ1-2; 7 nucleotides align to TRBD1. The germline CDR1 and CDR2 sequences are SGDLS and YYNGEE. This CDR3 region has 15 residues. V shed 0 bases, J shed 4 bases, and the junction held 6 bases outside the gene matches. CDR3 nucleotides: TGTGCCAGCAGCGTAGGAGGGGGCGGAGGCTATGGCTACACCTTC. It yields the protein CASSVGGGGGYGYTF.

This clone was picked up a small number of times. V is TRBV7-9 and J is TRBJ1-1; D call uncertain. The length of the CDR3 is 10 residues. Trimming took off 4 bases at V and 9 bases at J, with 6 bases between the two ends. Germline CDR1 and CDR2: SEHNR and FQNEAQ (reference sequence). The CDR3 loop reads CASSSSKAFF. CDR3 nucleotides: TGTGCCAGCAGCTCGTCCAAAGCTTTCTTT. Filled out from reference TRBV7-9 and TRBJ1-1, the complete variable domain reads DTGVSQNPRHKITKRGQNVTFRCDPISEHNRLYWYRQTLGQGPEFLTYFQNEAQLEKSRLLSDRFSAERPKGSFSTLEIQRTEQGDSAMYLCASSSSKAFFGQGTRLTVV.

V usage is TRBV25-1 and J usage is TRBJ2-7, with a possible D match to TRBD2 (6 bases). Trimming shortened V by 4 bases and J by 3 bases, and 16 bases separated the two germline ends. This CDR3 region has 15 residues. The V gene's germline CDR1 is MGHDK and CDR2 SYGVNS. CDR3 bases: TGTGCCAGCAGTGCTCGGGGGTTGGGGGACTACGAGCAGTACTTC. As protein: CASSARGLGDYEQYF.

This clone was detected a few times. Other DNA sequences from this sample encode an identical CDR3 as well. This chain connects TRBV7-9 to TRBJ1-1; D ambiguous. The V end lost 2 bases, the J end lost 1 base, and 5 bases lay between the germline ends. This CDR3 has 13 residues. CDR1 and CDR2 (germline): SEHNR, FQNEAQ (reference sequence). The CDR3 region has the DNA TGTGCCAGCAGCTTACAAGAGAACACTGAAGCTTTCTTT. Its translation: CASSLQENTEAFF.